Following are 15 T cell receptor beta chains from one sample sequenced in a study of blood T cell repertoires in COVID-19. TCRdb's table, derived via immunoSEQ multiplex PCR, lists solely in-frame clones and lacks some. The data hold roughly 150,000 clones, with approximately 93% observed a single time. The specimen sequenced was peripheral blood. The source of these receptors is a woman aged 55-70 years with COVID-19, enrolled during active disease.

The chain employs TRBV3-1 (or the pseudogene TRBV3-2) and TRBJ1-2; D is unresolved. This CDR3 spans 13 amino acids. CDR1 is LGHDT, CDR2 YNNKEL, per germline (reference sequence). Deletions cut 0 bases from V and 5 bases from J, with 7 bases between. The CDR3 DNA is TGTGCCAGCAGCCAAGATCTCGTTTATGGCTACACCTTC. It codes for CASSQDLVYGYTF.

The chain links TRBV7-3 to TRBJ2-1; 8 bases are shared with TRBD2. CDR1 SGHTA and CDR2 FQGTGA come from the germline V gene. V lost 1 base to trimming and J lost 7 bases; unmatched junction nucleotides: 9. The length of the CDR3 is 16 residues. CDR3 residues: CASSLIGGAIVNEQFF. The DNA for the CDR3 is TGTGCCAGCAGCTTAATCGGGGGGGCCATTGTGAATGAGCAGTTCTTC. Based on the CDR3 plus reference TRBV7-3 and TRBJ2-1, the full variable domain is GAGVSQTPSNKVTEKGKYVELRCDPISGHTALYWYRQSLGQGPEFLIYFQGTGAADDSGLPNDRFFAVRPEGSVSTLKIQRTERGDSAVYLCASSLIGGAIVNEQFFGPGTRLTVL.

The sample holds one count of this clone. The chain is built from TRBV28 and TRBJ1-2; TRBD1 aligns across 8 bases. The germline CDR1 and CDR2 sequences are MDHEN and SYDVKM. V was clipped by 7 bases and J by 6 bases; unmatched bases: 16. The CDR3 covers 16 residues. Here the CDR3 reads CASTIGGQGAVHGYTF. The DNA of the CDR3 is TGTGCCAGCACCATAGGGGGGCAGGGGGCAGTGCATGGCTACACCTTC.

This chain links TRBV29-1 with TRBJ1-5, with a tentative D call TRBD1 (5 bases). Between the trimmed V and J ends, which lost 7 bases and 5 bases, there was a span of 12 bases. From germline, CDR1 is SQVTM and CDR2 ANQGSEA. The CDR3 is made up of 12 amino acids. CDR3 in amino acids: CSARDFDQPQHF. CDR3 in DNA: TGCAGCGCCAGGGACTTCGATCAGCCCCAGCATTTT.

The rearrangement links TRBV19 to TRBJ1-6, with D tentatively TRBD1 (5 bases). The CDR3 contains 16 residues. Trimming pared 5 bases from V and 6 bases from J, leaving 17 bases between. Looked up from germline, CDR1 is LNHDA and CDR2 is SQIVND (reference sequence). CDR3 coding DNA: TGTGCCAGTAGTCCCACTCAGGGCGGCGGTAATTCACCCCTCCACTTT. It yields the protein CASSPTQGGGNSPLHF.

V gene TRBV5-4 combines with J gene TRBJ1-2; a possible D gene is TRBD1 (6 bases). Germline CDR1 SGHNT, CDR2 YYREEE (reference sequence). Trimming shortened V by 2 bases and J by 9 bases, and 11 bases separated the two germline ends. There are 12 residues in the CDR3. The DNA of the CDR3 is TGTGCCAGCAGCTTTGCAGGGGAAAGCTACACCTTC. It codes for CASSFAGESYTF.

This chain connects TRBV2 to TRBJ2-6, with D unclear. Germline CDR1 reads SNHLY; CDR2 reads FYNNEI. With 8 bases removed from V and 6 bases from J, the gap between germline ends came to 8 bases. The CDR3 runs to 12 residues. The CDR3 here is CASGREANVLTF. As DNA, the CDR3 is TGTGCCAGCGGGCGTGAGGCCAACGTCCTGACTTTC.

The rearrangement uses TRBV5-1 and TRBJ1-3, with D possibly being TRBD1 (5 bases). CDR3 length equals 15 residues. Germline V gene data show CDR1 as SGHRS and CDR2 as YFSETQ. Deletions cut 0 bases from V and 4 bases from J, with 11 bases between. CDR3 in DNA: TGCGCCAGCAGCTTGGGTTCAGGGTTCGGAAACACCATATATTTT. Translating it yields CASSLGSGFGNTIYF.

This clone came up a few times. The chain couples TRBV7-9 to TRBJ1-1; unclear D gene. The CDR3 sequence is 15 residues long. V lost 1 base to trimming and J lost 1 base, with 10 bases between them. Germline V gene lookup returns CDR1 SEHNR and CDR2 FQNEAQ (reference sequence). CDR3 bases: TGTGCCAGCAGCTTAGGTTCATCCCAGAACACTGAAGCTTTCTTT. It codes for CASSLGSSQNTEAFF.

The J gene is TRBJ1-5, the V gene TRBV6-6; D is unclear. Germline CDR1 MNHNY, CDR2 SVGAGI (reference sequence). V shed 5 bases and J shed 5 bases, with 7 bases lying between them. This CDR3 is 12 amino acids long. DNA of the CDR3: TGTGCCAGCAGTCCCTTATATCAGCCCCAGCATTTT. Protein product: CASSPLYQPQHF.

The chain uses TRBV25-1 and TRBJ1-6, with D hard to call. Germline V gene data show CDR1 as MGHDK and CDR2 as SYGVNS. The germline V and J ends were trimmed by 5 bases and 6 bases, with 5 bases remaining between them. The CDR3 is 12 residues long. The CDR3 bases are TGTGCCAGCAGTCTCCCTAATTCACCCCTCCACTTT. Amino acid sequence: CASSLPNSPLHF.

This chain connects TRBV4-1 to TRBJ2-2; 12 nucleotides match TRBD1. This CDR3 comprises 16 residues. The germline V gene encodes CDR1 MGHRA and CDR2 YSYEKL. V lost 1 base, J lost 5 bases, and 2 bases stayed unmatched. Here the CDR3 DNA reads TGCGCCAGCAGCCAAGGGGACAGGGGGCAGACCGGGGAGCTGTTTTTT. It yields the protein CASSQGDRGQTGELFF.

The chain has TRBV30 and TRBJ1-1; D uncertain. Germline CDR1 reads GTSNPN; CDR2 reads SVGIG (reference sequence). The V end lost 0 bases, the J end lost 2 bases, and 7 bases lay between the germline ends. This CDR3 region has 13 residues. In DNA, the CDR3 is TGTGCCTGGAGTGTGCGGACTAACACTGAAGCTTTCTTT. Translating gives CAWSVRTNTEAFF.

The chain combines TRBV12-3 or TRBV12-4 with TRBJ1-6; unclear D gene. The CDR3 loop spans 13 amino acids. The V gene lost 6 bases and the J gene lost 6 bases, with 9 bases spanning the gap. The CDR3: CASRPSGNSPLHF. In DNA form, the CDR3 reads TGTGCCAGCAGACCGTCCGGTAATTCACCCCTCCACTTT.

For the CDR3, the DNA is TGTGCCAGTAGCCCTCTAGCGGCCGCCTGGGAGACCCAGTACTTC. It translates to CASSPLAAAWETQYF. The J gene is TRBJ2-5, the V gene TRBV19; 7 bases match TRBD2. The V segment lost 6 bases and the J segment 5 bases; nucleotides outside the gene matches: 12. The CDR3 consists of 15 residues. Germline CDR1 reads LNHDA; CDR2 reads SQIVND (reference sequence).